The 27 T cell receptor beta chains below were found in one sample sequenced in a study of blood T cell repertoires in COVID-19. Profiling relied on immunoSEQ multiplex PCR, and the TCRdb table lists in-frame clones only, not all of them. Of hundreds of thousands of clones in the sample, roughly four fifths were seen once. The sample consisted of PBMCs or T cells enriched from blood (not recorded which). The receptors come from a woman between 45 and 65 years old who had been exposed to COVID-19.

The CDR3 DNA is TGTGCCAGCAGTTTCGAGACATCCAATATCATTAGCAATCAGCCCCAGCATTTT. It yields the protein CASSFETSNIISNQPQHF. This sequence joins TRBV28 and TRBJ1-5; the D is unclear. Germline V lookup: CDR1 MDHEN, CDR2 SYDVKM. The V end was cut by 3 bases, the J end by 0 bases, with 18 bases between. CDR3 length: 18 residues.

J is TRBJ2-7 and V is TRBV19; 7 bases line up with TRBD1. The V gene's germline CDR1 is LNHDA and CDR2 SQIVND (reference sequence). This CDR3 has 14 residues. V lost 4 bases to trimming and J lost 3 bases; unmatched junction nucleotides: 6. CDR3 residues: CASSTRDSYYEQYF. In DNA form, the CDR3 reads TGTGCCAGTAGTACCCGGGACAGCTACTACGAGCAGTACTTC.

V and J are TRBV29-1 and TRBJ2-7; D is unresolved. The length of the CDR3 is 11 residues. Germline V CDR1 and CDR2: SQVTM, ANQGSEA. The V end lost 6 bases, the J end lost 3 bases, and 9 bases lay between the germline ends. Here the CDR3 reads CSVGDNYEQYF. The CDR3 DNA is TGCAGCGTGGGTGACAACTACGAGCAGTACTTC.

The chain is built from TRBV7-6 and TRBJ1-1, with D perhaps TRBD1 (5 bases). V was cut by 5 bases and J by 4 bases, with 14 bases left in between. CDR3 length: 14 amino acids. The germline CDR1 and CDR2 sequences are SGHVS and FNYEAQ. This chain's CDR3 is CASSDQGVGTEAFF. The CDR3 bases are TGTGCCAGCAGCGACCAGGGCGTGGGCACTGAAGCTTTCTTT.

The V and J genes are TRBV3-1 (or the pseudogene TRBV3-2) and TRBJ2-4; D is unclear. The CDR3 consists of 13 residues. The germline CDR1 and CDR2 sequences are LGHDT and YNNKEL (reference sequence). Trimming took 5 bases from V and 7 from J, leaving 12 bases between them. The CDR3 region is CASSSQIRNIQYF. The CDR3 nucleotides read TGTGCCAGCAGCTCCCAAATACGGAACATTCAGTACTTC.

This chain uses TRBV2 with TRBJ1-6; D is possibly TRBD1 (6 bases). Germline V gene data show CDR1 as SNHLY and CDR2 as FYNNEI. The CDR3 runs to 16 residues. The V end was cut by 4 bases, the J end by 9 bases, with 19 bases between. For the CDR3, the DNA is TGTGCCAGCAGTGGAGGAAGGGGGGGGGCAGGTTCACCCCTCCACTTT. It codes for CASSGGRGGAGSPLHF.

V and J are TRBV4-2 and TRBJ2-1; D ambiguous. This CDR3 contains 13 residues. Germline V gene lookup returns CDR1 LGHNA and CDR2 YNFKEQ. Trimming took off 1 base at V and 12 bases at J, with 13 bases between the two ends. CDR3 bases: TGTGCCAGCAGCCAAGGTAGGAGAGTTTCGCAGTTCTTC. This gives the protein CASSQGRRVSQFF.

The chain combines TRBV5-4 with TRBJ1-1; a weak D match, TRBD1 (5 bases). V gave up 4 bases and J gave up 6 bases, with 22 bases separating them. Germline assignment: CDR1 SGHNT and CDR2 YYREEE (reference sequence). The CDR3 contains 16 residues. In DNA form, the CDR3 reads TGTGCCAGCAGCACCCCCCGGGGGGGGAGTCACGCTGAAGCTTTCTTT. Amino acids: CASSTPRGGSHAEAFF.

The chain has TRBV10-2 and TRBJ1-1; 11 nucleotides line up with TRBD1. Germline V gene lookup returns CDR1 WSHSY and CDR2 SAAADI. The V and J ends lost 6 bases and 4 bases, in that order; junction bases with no gene match: 1. The CDR3 spans 13 residues. CDR3 loop: CASRGTGGTEAFF. The CDR3 bases are TGCGCCAGCAGGGGGACAGGGGGCACTGAAGCTTTCTTT.

J is TRBJ1-3 and V is TRBV7-9; no firm D call. The CDR3 runs to 16 residues. V dropped 4 bases and J dropped 0 bases, with 13 bases sitting between them. Looked up from germline, CDR1 is SEHNR and CDR2 is FQNEAQ (reference sequence). The CDR3 nucleotides read TGTGCCAGCAGCTCGACCGGGGTATACTCTGGAAACACCATATATTTT. Translated, it gives CASSSTGVYSGNTIYF.

In this sample, this clone turned up a few times. The chain links TRBV27 to TRBJ1-2; 7 nucleotides match TRBD1. This CDR3 has 15 residues. Trimming at V came to 4 bases and at J to 3 bases, leaving 8 bases not matched to a gene. From germline, CDR1 is MNHEY and CDR2 SMNVEV (reference sequence). The CDR3 loop reads CASSSQGDGYYGYTF. CDR3 DNA: TGTGCCAGCAGTTCCCAGGGGGATGGGTACTATGGCTACACCTTC.

This sequence joins TRBV5-1 and TRBJ2-7; 9 bases fit TRBD2. After removal of 6 bases from V and 0 bases from J, the junction contained 4 bases not matched to a gene. From germline, CDR1 is SGHRS and CDR2 YFSETQ. The CDR3 covers 14 residues. CDR3 coding DNA: TGCGCCAGCACCCTAGCGGGGCCCTCCTACGAGCAGTACTTC. Residues: CASTLAGPSYEQYF.

This clone was observed a handful of times. The chain uses TRBV5-1 and TRBJ1-2, with 10 bases aligning to TRBD1. CDR1 is SGHRS and CDR2 is YFSETQ in the germline V gene. V lost 3 bases and J lost 3; bases outside the gene matches: 20. The CDR3 runs to 20 residues. CDR3 DNA sequence: TGCGCCAGCAGCTCCCGGCCCCTCGGGGACAGGGGCCTAATTGACTATGGCTACACCTTC. Protein: CASSSRPLGDRGLIDYGYTF.

The chain is built from TRBV28 and TRBJ2-5, with 12 bases identical to TRBD2. Trimming cost V 2 bases and J 5 bases; bases outside gene matches: 6. From germline, CDR1 is MDHEN and CDR2 SYDVKM. The length of the CDR3 is 16 residues. CDR3 sequence (DNA): TGTGCCAGCAGTTTAGTGCTAGCGGGGGGGAGGGAGACCCAGTACTTC. As protein: CASSLVLAGGRETQYF.

This clone was counted only a few times. The chain couples TRBV6-1 to TRBJ1-1; no clear D. Germline assignment: CDR1 MNHNS and CDR2 SASEGT. CDR3 size: 14 residues. V was trimmed by 1 base and J by 5 bases, leaving 11 bases between them. CDR3 sequence (DNA): TGTGCCAGCAGTGAAGTTCGCGTCGAGACTGAAGCTTTCTTT. Amino acids: CASSEVRVETEAFF.

The rearrangement links TRBV4-1 to TRBJ1-3, with D unclear. Germline V CDR1 and CDR2: MGHRA, YSYEKL. V dropped 1 base and J dropped 3 bases, with 4 bases sitting between them. The CDR3 totals 13 residues. The CDR3 reads CASSQVLGNTIYF. The CDR3 coding sequence is TGCGCCAGCAGCCAAGTACTTGGAAACACCATATATTTT.

The rearrangement links TRBV2 to TRBJ1-4; TRBD1 is a possible D gene (6 bases). The CDR3 loop spans 14 amino acids. Trimming removed 1 base at V and 7 bases at J, with 10 bases between. From germline, CDR1 is SNHLY and CDR2 FYNNEI. The CDR3: CASSEGRGPEKLFF. As DNA, the CDR3 is TGTGCCAGCAGTGAAGGCAGGGGTCCTGAAAAACTGTTTTTT.

The genes are TRBV4-2 and TRBJ2-2, with unresolved D. Trimming took off 4 bases at V and 5 bases at J, with 8 bases between the two ends. This CDR3 is built from 13 residues. The germline V gene encodes CDR1 LGHNA and CDR2 YNFKEQ. The CDR3: CASSLLTTGELFF. CDR3 DNA: TGTGCCAGCAGCCTCCTCACAACCGGGGAGCTGTTTTTT.

The chain uses TRBV5-1 and TRBJ2-1, with D possibly matching TRBD2 (5 bases). The CDR3 contains 13 residues. Trimming left V 7 bases short and J 3 bases short, with 11 bases between. CDR1 and CDR2 (germline): SGHRS, YFSETQ. CDR3 in DNA: TGCGCCAGCGGAGCGGAAGACTACAATGAGCAGTTCTTC. Translated: CASGAEDYNEQFF. The full variable domain, completed using reference TRBV5-1 and TRBJ2-1, is KAGVTQTPRYLIKTRGQQVTLSCSPISGHRSVSWYQQTPGQGLQFLFEYFSETQRNKGNFPGRFSGRQFSNSRSEMNVSTLELGDSALYLCASGAEDYNEQFFGPGTRLTVL.

The V gene is TRBV30, the J gene TRBJ2-3; 8 bases agree with TRBD2. Germline CDR1 GTSNPN, CDR2 SVGIG (reference sequence). CDR3 length: 14 amino acids. V lost 4 bases to trimming and J lost 4 bases; unmatched junction nucleotides: 7. CDR3 nucleotides: TGTGCCTGGAATCGGGGGGGTAGCCCAGATACGCAGTATTTT. Translating it yields CAWNRGGSPDTQYF.

V and J are TRBV5-1 and TRBJ1-1; TRBD1 might be the D (5 bases). The CDR3 runs 16 residues. Germline lookup yields CDR1 SGHRS and CDR2 YFSETQ. The V gene lost 3 bases and the J gene lost 4 bases, with 19 bases spanning the gap. CDR3 DNA sequence: TGCGCCAGCAGCTCCAACCTCAGGGACGGGAGCACTGAAGCTTTCTTT. It specifies CASSSNLRDGSTEAFF.

This sequence joins TRBV15 and TRBJ1-5; unclear D gene. The V end lost 4 bases, the J end lost 0 bases, and 10 bases lay between the germline ends. CDR3 length: 15 amino acids. Germline CDR1 reads LNHNV; CDR2 reads YYDKDF (reference sequence). In nucleotides, the CDR3 is TGTGCCACCAGCATAATCGGGAGTAGCAATCAGCCCCAGCATTTT. Its translation: CATSIIGSSNQPQHF.

This chain joins TRBV7-9 and TRBJ2-4, with 8 bases aligning to TRBD1. Germline CDR1 SEHNR, CDR2 FQNEAQ (reference sequence). The J segment lost 3 bases and the V segment lost 4 bases, leaving 5 bases of the junction unmatched. The length of the CDR3 is 15 residues. CDR3 bases: TGTGCCAGCAGCTCGTCCGGGACAGGCAAAAACATTCAGTACTTC. Protein product: CASSSSGTGKNIQYF.

V usage is TRBV7-9 and J usage is TRBJ1-3, with TRBD1 identical over 7 bases. Trimming cost V 9 bases and J 4 bases; bases outside gene matches: 12. The CDR3 sequence is 15 residues long. Germline CDR1 reads SEHNR; CDR2 reads FQNEAQ (reference sequence). CDR3 loop: CASKPSGGTGNTIYF. CDR3 nucleotides: TGTGCCAGTAAACCGTCAGGGGGGACAGGAAACACCATATATTTT.

This chain uses TRBV5-1 with TRBJ1-1; tentative D call: TRBD1 (6 bases). This CDR3 comprises 12 residues. Germline CDR1 reads SGHRS; CDR2 reads YFSETQ. V lost 3 bases and J lost 11, with 14 bases in between. The CDR3: CASSSVRGDAFF. The CDR3, as DNA: TGCGCCAGCAGCTCTGTCAGGGGTGACGCTTTCTTT. Variable domain in full (rest from reference TRBV5-1 and TRBJ1-1): KAGVTQTPRYLIKTRGQQVTLSCSPISGHRSVSWYQQTPGQGLQFLFEYFSETQRNKGNFPGRFSGRQFSNSRSEMNVSTLELGDSALYLCASSSVRGDAFFGQGTRLTVV.

CDR3: CASGAGNSPLHF. CDR3 coding DNA: TGTGCCAGCGGGGCAGGGAATTCACCCCTCCACTTT. The chain employs TRBV28 and TRBJ1-6; D is perhaps TRBD1 (5 bases). From germline, CDR1 is MDHEN and CDR2 SYDVKM. This CDR3 has 12 amino acids. The ends were cut back, 8 bases at V and 7 bases at J, with 9 bases in the middle.

V and J are TRBV10-3 and TRBJ1-2; TRBD1 matches at 7 bases. Germline values: CDR1 ENHRY, CDR2 SYGVKD. The CDR3 covers 14 residues. The V and J ends lost 6 bases and 3 bases, in that order; junction bases with no gene match: 7. CDR3 nucleotides: TGTGCCATCAGGAAGGGGGCCAGGGACTATGGCTACACCTTC. This gives the protein CAIRKGARDYGYTF.